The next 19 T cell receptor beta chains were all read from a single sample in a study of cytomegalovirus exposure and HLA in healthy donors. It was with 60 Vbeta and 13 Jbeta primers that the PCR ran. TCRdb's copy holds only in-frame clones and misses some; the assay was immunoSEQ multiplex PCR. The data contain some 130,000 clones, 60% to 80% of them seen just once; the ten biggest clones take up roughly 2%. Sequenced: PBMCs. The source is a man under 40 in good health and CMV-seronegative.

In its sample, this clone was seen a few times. In DNA, the CDR3 is TGTGCCAGCAGTGGACTAGCGGGAGCAGATACGCAGTATTTT. Amino acids: CASSGLAGADTQYF. The chain joins TRBV6-4 to TRBJ2-3; 12 bases fit TRBD2. V was pared by 4 bases and J by 4 bases, with 0 bases of the junction left unmatched. Germline V lookup: CDR1 MRHNA, CDR2 SNTAGT. The CDR3 sequence is 14 residues long.

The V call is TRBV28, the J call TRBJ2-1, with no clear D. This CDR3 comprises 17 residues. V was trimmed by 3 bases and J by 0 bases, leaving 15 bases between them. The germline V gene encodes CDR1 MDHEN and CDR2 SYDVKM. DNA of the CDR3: TGTGCCAGCAGTTTCAAGCGCAGTACCAGCTCCTACAATGAGCAGTTCTTC. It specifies CASSFKRSTSSYNEQFF. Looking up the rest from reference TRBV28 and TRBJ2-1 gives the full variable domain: DVKVTQSSRYLVKRTGEKVFLECVQDMDHENMFWYRQDPGLGLRLIYFSYDVKMKEKGDIPEGYSVSREKKERFSLILESASTNQTSMYLCASSFKRSTSSYNEQFFGPGTRLTVL.

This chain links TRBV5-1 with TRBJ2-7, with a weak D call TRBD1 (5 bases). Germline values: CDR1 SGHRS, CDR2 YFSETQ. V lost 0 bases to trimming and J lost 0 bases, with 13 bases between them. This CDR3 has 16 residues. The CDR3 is CASSLEAGISSYEQYF. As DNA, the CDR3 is TGCGCCAGCAGCTTGGAAGCAGGGATCAGCTCCTACGAGCAGTACTTC.

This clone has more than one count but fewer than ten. The CDR3 nucleotides read TGTGCCATCGCCACAGGGTGGGCAGATACGCAGTATTTT. Translated: CAIATGWADTQYF. This chain links TRBV2 with TRBJ2-3; possible D gene TRBD1, 6 bases. The V and J ends lost 10 bases and 4 bases respectively, with 15 bases between them. Germline CDR1 is SNHLY and CDR2 is FYNNEI. The CDR3 totals 13 residues.

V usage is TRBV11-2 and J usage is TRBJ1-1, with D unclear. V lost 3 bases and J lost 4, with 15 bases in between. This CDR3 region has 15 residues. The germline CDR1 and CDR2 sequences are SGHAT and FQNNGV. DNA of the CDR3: TGTGCCAGCAGCTTGAGAGGCCCGGAGGGCACTGAAGCTTTCTTT. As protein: CASSLRGPEGTEAFF.

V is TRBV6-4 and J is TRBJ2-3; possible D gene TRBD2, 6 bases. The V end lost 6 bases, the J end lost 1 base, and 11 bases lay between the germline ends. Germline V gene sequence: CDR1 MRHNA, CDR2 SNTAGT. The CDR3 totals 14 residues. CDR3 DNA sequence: TGTGCCAGCAGCGGGGCTAGCGGCACAGATACGCAGTATTTT. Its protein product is CASSGASGTDTQYF.

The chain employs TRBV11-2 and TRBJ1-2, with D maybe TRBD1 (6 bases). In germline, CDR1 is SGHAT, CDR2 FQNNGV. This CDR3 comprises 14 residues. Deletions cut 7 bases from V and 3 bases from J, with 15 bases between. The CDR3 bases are TGTGCCAGCACGAACCAGGGGCTGGACTATGGCTACACCTTC. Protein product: CASTNQGLDYGYTF.

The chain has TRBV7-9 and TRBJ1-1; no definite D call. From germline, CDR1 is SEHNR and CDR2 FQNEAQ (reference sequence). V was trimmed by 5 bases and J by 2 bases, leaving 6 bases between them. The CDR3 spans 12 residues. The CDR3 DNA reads TGTGCCAGCAGCACTGAAAACACTGAAGCTTTCTTT. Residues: CASSTENTEAFF. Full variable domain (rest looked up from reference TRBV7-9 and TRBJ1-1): DTGVSQNPRHKITKRGQNVTFRCDPISEHNRLYWYRQTLGQGPEFLTYFQNEAQLEKSRLLSDRFSAERPKGSFSTLEIQRTEQGDSAMYLCASSTENTEAFFGQGTRLTVV.

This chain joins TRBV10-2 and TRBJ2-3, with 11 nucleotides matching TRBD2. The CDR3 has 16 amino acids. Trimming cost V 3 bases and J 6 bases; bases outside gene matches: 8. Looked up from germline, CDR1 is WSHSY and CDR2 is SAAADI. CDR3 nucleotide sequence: TGCGCCAGCAGTGAACCGATAGCGGGAGGGTCGGATACGCAGTATTTT. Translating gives CASSEPIAGGSDTQYF.

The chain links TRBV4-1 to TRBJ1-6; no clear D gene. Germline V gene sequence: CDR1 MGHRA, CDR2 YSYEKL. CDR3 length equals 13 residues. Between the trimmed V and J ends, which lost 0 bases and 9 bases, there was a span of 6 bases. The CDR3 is CASSQDLSSPLHF. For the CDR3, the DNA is TGCGCCAGCAGCCAAGACTTGTCTTCACCCCTCCACTTT.

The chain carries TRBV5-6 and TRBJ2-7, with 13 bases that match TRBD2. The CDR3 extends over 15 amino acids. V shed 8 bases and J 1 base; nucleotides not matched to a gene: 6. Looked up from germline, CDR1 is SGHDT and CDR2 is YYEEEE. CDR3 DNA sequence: TGTGCCAGTTCTAGGACTAGCGGGAGTTCCTACGAGCAGTACTTC. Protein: CASSRTSGSSYEQYF.

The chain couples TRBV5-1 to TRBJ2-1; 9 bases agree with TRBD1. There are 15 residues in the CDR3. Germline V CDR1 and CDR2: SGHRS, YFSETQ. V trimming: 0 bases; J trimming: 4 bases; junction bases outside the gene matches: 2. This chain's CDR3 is CASSLAGTGYNEQFF. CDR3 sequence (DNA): TGCGCCAGCAGCTTGGCCGGGACAGGGTACAATGAGCAGTTCTTC.

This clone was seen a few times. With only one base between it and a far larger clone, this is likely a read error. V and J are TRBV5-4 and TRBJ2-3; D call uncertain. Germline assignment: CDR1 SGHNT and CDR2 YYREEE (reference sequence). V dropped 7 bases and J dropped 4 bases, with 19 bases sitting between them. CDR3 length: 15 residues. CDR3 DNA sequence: TGTGCCAGCGGCCACAGTAACAGATTTCCAGATACGCAGTATTTT. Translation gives CASGHSNRFPDTQYF.

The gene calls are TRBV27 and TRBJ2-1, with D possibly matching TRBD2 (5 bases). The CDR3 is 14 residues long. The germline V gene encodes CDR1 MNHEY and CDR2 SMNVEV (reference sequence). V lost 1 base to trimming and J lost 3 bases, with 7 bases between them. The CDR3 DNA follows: TGTGCCAGCAGTTTATTCGGGAACTACAATGAGCAGTTCTTC. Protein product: CASSLFGNYNEQFF.

CDR3 sequence reads: CASSLASGRENEQFF. The CDR3 coding sequence is TGTGCCAGCAGCTTAGCGAGCGGGAGGGAAAATGAGCAGTTCTTC. The gene calls are TRBV7-2 and TRBJ2-1, with 10 bases that match TRBD2. The J segment lost 7 bases and the V segment lost 0 bases, leaving 3 bases of the junction unmatched. Germline V gene lookup returns CDR1 SGHTA and CDR2 FQGNSA. The CDR3 consists of 15 residues.

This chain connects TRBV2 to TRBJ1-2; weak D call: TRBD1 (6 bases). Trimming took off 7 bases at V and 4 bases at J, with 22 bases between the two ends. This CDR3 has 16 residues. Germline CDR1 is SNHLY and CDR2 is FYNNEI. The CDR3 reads CASTSSRAGASYGYTF. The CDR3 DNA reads TGTGCCAGCACCTCAAGCAGGGCAGGGGCGAGCTATGGCTACACCTTC.

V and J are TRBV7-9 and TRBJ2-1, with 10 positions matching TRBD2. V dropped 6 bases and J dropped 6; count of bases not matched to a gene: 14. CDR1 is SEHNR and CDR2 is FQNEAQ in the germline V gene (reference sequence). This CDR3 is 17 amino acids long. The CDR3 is CASSPVEAGGPGNEQFF. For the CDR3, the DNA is TGTGCCAGCAGTCCTGTTGAAGCGGGAGGGCCTGGCAATGAGCAGTTCTTC.

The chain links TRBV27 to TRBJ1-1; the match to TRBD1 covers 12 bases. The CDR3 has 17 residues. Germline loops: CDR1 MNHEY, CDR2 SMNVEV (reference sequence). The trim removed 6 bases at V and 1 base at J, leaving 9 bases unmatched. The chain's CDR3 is CASRAGQGAGRNTEAFF. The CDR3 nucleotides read TGTGCCAGCAGAGCGGGACAGGGGGCAGGAAGGAACACTGAAGCTTTCTTT.

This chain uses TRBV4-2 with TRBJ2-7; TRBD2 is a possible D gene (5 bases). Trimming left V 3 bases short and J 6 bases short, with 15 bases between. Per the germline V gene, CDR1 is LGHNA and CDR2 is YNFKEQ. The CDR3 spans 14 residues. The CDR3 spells CASSQDRGGPEQYF. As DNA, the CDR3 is TGTGCCAGCAGCCAGGACCGAGGAGGCCCCGAGCAGTACTTC.